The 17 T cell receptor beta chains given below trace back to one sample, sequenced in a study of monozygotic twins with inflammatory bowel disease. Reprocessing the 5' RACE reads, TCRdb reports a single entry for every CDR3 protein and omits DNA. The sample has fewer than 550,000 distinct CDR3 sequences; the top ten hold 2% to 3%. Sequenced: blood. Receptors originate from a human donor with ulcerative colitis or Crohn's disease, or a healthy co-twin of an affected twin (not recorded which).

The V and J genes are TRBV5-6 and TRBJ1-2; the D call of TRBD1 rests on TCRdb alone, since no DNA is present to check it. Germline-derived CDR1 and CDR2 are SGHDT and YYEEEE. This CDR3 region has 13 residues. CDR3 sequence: CASSAGEATGYTF.

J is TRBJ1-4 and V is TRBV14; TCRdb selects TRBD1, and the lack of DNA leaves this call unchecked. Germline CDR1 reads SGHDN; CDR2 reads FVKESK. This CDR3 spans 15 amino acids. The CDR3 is CASSQGGARIEKLFF.

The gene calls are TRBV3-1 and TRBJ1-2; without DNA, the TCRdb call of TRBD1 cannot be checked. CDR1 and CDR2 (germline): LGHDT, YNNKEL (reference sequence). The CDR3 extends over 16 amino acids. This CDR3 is CASSHSTGGVTVGYTF. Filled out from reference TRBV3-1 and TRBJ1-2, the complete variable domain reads DTAVSQTPKYLVTQMGNDKSIKCEQNLGHDTMYWYKQDSKKFLKIMFSYNNKELIINETVPNRFSPKSPDKAHLNLHINSLELGDSAVYFCASSHSTGGVTVGYTFGSGTRLTVV.

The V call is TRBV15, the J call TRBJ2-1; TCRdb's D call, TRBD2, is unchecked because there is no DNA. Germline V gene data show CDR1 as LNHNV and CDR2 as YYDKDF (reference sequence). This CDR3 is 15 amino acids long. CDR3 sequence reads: CATSFDNGRASEQFF.

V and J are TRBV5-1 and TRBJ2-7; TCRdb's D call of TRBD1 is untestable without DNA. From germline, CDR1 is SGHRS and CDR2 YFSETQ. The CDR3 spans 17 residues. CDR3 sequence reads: CASSLEPGRGPSYEQYF.

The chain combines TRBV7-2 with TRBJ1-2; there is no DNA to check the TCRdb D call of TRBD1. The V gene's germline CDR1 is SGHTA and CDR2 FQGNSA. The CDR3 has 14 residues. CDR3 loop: CASSLARGNYGYTF.

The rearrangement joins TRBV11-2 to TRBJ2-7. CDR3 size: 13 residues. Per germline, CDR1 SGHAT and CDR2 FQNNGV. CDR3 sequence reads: CASSLGFRYEQYF. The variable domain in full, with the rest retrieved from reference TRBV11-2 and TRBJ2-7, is EAGVAQSPRYKIIEKRQSVAFWCNPISGHATLYWYQQILGQGPKLLIQFQNNGVVDDSQLPKDRFSAERLKGVDSTLKIQPAKLEDSAVYLCASSLGFRYEQYFGPGTRLTVT.

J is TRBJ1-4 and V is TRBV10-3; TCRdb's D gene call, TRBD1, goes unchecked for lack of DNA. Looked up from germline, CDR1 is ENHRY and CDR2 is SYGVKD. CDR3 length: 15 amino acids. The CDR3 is CAISEGGGTNEKLLF.

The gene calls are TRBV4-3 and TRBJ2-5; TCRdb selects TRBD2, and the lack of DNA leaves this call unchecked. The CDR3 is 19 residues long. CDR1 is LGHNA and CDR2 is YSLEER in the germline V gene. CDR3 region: CASSQDRGLAGVDQETQYF.

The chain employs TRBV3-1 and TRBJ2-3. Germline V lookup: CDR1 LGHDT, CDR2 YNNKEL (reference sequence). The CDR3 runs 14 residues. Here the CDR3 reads CASSQGYFGDTQYF.

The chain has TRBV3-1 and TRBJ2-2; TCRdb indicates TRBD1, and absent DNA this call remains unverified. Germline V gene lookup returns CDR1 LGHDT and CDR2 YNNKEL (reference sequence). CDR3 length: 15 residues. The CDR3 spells CASSQLQGNTGELFF.

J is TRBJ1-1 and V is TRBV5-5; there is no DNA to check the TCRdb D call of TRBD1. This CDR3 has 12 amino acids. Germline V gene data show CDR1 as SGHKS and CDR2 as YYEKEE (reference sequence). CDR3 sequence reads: CASSTRQGEAFF.

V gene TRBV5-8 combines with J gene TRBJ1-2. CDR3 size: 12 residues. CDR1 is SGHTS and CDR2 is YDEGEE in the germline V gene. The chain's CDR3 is CASPSSVWGYTF.

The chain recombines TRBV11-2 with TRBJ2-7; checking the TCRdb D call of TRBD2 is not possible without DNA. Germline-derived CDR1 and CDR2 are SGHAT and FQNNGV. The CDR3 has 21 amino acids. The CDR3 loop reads CASSSLGTSGTSGGVIYEQYF.

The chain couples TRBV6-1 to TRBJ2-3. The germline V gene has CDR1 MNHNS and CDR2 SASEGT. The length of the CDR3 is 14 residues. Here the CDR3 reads CASSGVGSADTQYF.

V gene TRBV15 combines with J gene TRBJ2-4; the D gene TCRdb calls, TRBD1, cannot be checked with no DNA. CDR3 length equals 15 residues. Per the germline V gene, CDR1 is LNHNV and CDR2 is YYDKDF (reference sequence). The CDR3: CATSRDGTGLNIQYF.

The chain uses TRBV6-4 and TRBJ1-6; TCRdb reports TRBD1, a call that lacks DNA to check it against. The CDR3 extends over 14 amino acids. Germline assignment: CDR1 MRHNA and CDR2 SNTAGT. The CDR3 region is CASTANPGNSPLHF.